Shown below are 3 T cell receptor beta chains from a single sample sequenced in a study of shared clonotypes between healthy human individuals. Only in-frame clones appear in the TCRdb table, and some are missing; sequencing was by immunoSEQ multiplex PCR. The table has roughly 2 million clones, 90% to 95% seen once. The sequenced sample was naive CD4+ T cells sorted from blood. Indicated subset: CD45RA+ positively selected. The receptors were gathered from a young man in good health.

This chain links TRBV7-8 with TRBJ1-2; D is uncertain. The CDR3 is 13 residues long. V lost 2 bases to trimming and J lost 14 bases, with 18 bases between them. Germline-derived CDR1 and CDR2 are SGHVS and FQNEAQ. DNA of the CDR3: TGTGCCAGCAGCTTAAGTTCGGGGTCACGTCCGACCTTC. Translation gives CASSLSSGSRPTF.

This rearrangement joins TRBV11-1 to TRBJ1-4, with TRBD1 matching over 9 bases. The germline gives CDR1 SGHAT, CDR2 FQDESV (reference sequence). The CDR3 runs to 14 residues. V lost 6 bases and J lost 5; bases outside the gene matches: 4. The CDR3, as DNA: TGTGCCAGCAGTTCACAGGGGGCGAATGAAAAACTGTTTTTT. Translating gives CASSSQGANEKLFF. Full variable domain (rest looked up from reference TRBV11-1 and TRBJ1-4): EAEVAQSPRYKITEKSQAVAFWCDPISGHATLYWYRQILGQGPELLVQFQDESVVDDSQLPKDRFSAERLKGVDSTLKIQPAELGDSAMYLCASSSQGANEKLFFGSGTQLSVL.

A word on this clone: One end of the junction is discordant with germline, which a read error may explain. The rearrangement uses TRBV13 and TRBJ2-5, with a tentative D call TRBD2 (7 bases). The CDR3 has 13 residues. Germline-derived CDR1 and CDR2 are PRHDT and FYEKMQ (reference sequence). CDR3 bases: TGTGCCAGCAGCTTCGGGGGGCAAGGGACCCAGTACTTC. Residues: CASSFGGQGTQYF.